One sample yielded the 7 T cell receptor beta chains listed below, sequenced in a study of regulatory T cells in long-lasting Graves disease. The authors built TCR beta libraries using iRepertoire HTBI primers and Arm-PCR of CDR3 regions. TCRdb ran MiXCR on the multiplex PCR reads and lists one entry per CDR3 protein. The table lists a few hundred thousand distinct CDR3 sequences, around 18% of them singletons, with 22% in the top ten. Regarding time point: newly diagnosed GD, antithyroid drugs for less than 3 months. The TCR library was made from RNA that had been extracted from PBMCs in TRIzol. The source material was peripheral blood mononuclear cells (PBMCs), sampled at new diagnosis, from a patient treated with antithyroid drugs. The receptors were sampled from a female donor with Graves disease.

This clonotype came up many times. This rearrangement joins TRBV29-1 to TRBJ2-3, with D uncertain. CDR1 is SQVTM and CDR2 is ANQGSEA in the germline V gene. The V gene lost 5 bases and the J gene lost 2 bases, with 14 bases spanning the gap. The CDR3 is made up of 14 amino acids. Written as DNA, the CDR3 is TGCAGCGTTCGGTCGGAAACTTACACAGATACGCAGTATTTT. Protein product: CSVRSETYTDTQYF.

As regards this clonotype: A much larger clonotype is one base distant, so this may be a read error. The chain couples TRBV2 to TRBJ1-6; TRBD1 agrees at 7 bases. This CDR3 contains 14 residues. Germline CDR1 and CDR2: SNHLY and FYNNEI. V was clipped by 7 bases and J by 5 bases; unmatched bases: 5. The DNA of the CDR3 is TGTGCCAGCAATGCTCAGGGGGATAATTCACCCCTCCACTTT. Protein: CASNAQGDNSPLHF.

This clonotype was seen ten or more times. This chain joins TRBV7-9 and TRBJ1-1, with TRBD1 as a possible D gene (5 bases). CDR3 length: 13 amino acids. The germline V and J ends were trimmed by 5 bases and 8 bases, with 15 bases remaining between them. Germline V CDR1 and CDR2: SEHNR, FQNEAQ (reference sequence). CDR3 sequence (DNA): TGTGCCAGCAGCCGAGGGGAGGTCTGGGAAGCTTTCTTT. This translates into CASSRGEVWEAFF.

Remarks on this clonotype: A far larger clone is only one base removed, so a read error is likely. The chain is built from TRBV11-2 and TRBJ2-1; no clear D gene. Germline CDR1 and CDR2: SGHAT and FQNNGV. Trimming took 2 bases from V and 10 from J, leaving 12 bases between them. This CDR3 is built from 13 residues. Written as DNA, the CDR3 is TGTGCCAGCAGCTTACTTCGTCAGGACGAGCAGTTCTTC. Protein product: CASSLLRQDEQFF.

This clonotype has ten or more counts. This chain joins TRBV2 and TRBJ2-1, with 14 nucleotides matching TRBD2. Germline V CDR1 and CDR2: SNHLY, FYNNEI. This CDR3 has 15 residues. Losses at the gene ends were 3 bases for V and 13 bases for J; bases not matched to a gene: 8. The CDR3 loop reads CASSEGLAGAVPQFF. CDR3 nucleotide sequence: TGTGCCAGCAGTGAGGGACTAGCGGGGGCCGTGCCCCAGTTCTTC.

This clonotype has at least ten counts. This chain links TRBV7-2 with TRBJ2-1; tentatively, D is TRBD2 (6 bases). This CDR3 spans 14 amino acids. The V end was cut by 6 bases, the J end by 0 bases, with 9 bases between. The germline CDR1 and CDR2 sequences are SGHTA and FQGNSA. Here the CDR3 reads CASRSGSSYNEQFF. CDR3 coding DNA: TGTGCCAGCAGGTCCGGGAGCTCCTACAATGAGCAGTTCTTC.

About this clonotype: This is likely an artifact of a read error, given a far larger clone one base away. This sequence joins TRBV11-2 and TRBJ2-7; D remains ambiguous. The ends were cut back, 4 bases at V and 7 bases at J, with 14 bases in the middle. The CDR3 length is 13 residues. Germline loops: CDR1 SGHAT, CDR2 FQNNGV. CDR3 loop: CASSSPPAREQYF. The CDR3 DNA reads TGTGCCAGCAGCTCCCCACCAGCACGGGAGCAGTACTTC.